The 14 T cell receptor beta chains presented below share a single source sample, sequenced in a study of patients and donors after allogeneic stem cell transplantation. Via MiXCR, TCRdb re-called the RT-PCR reads, giving one row per CDR3 protein. The table shows about 960,000 distinct CDR3 sequences, with roughly 18% occurring only once. Input material: blood, either unsorted or a sorted T cell fraction (not recorded which). The origin of the receptors is a human donor who was either an allogeneic HSCT recipient or a stem cell or donor lymphocyte infusion donor (not recorded which). It is not recorded whose cells these are; they may come from a transplant donor.

This clonotype has more than one count but fewer than ten. The chain joins TRBV24-1 to TRBJ2-5, with D unclear. The length of the CDR3 is 16 residues. V was cut by 4 bases and J by 7 bases, with 21 bases left in between. Germline V gene lookup returns CDR1 KGHDR and CDR2 SFDVKD. CDR3 coding DNA: TGTGCCACCAGTGACCCCAGGCTGGCGGAATTAGGGACCCAGTACTTC. Its translation: CATSDPRLAELGTQYF.

The sample holds a few counts of this clonotype. The J gene is TRBJ2-7, the V gene TRBV27; 9 nucleotides agree with TRBD2. CDR1 and CDR2 from the germline V gene are MNHEY and SMNVEV (reference sequence). Germline trimming cut 2 bases from V and 7 bases from J; bases unmatched to any gene: 9. The CDR3 spans 15 residues. This chain's CDR3 is CASSLTGLASDEQYF. For the CDR3, the DNA is TGTGCCAGCAGTTTAACGGGACTAGCAAGCGATGAGCAGTACTTC.

The genes are TRBV4-1 and TRBJ2-7; 10 positions match TRBD2. This CDR3 has 17 residues. Germline V gives CDR1 MGHRA, CDR2 YSYEKL. The J segment lost 5 bases and the V segment lost 4 bases, leaving 14 bases of the junction unmatched. CDR3 protein: CASSPQTFGLAGDEQYF. The CDR3, as DNA: TGCGCCAGCAGCCCACAGACCTTTGGGCTAGCGGGAGACGAGCAGTACTTC.

This clonotype has a count of ten or more. The chain couples TRBV24-1 to TRBJ2-2; D unclear. Trimming removed 3 bases at V and 3 bases at J, with 13 bases between. Per germline, CDR1 KGHDR and CDR2 SFDVKD. The CDR3 totals 16 residues. CDR3 in amino acids: CATSDLGRGHTGELFF. CDR3 coding DNA: TGTGCCACCAGTGATCTCGGTAGAGGACACACCGGGGAGCTGTTTTTT.

This clonotype was found a few times. The chain links TRBV4-1 to TRBJ2-1, with 14 bases fitting TRBD2. Germline V gives CDR1 MGHRA, CDR2 YSYEKL. Losses at the gene ends were 0 bases for V and 8 bases for J; bases not matched to a gene: 3. This CDR3 comprises 16 residues. The CDR3 protein is CASSQDGTSGSHEQFF. The DNA of the CDR3 is TGCGCCAGCAGCCAAGATGGGACTAGCGGGAGCCATGAGCAGTTCTTC.

In its sample, this clonotype was seen a few times. The chain couples TRBV9 to TRBJ2-3; TRBD2 matches at 11 bases. CDR1 is SGDLS and CDR2 is YYNGEE in the germline V gene. The CDR3 length is 16 residues. J was trimmed by 5 bases and V by 1 base; bases with no gene match: 6. The CDR3 sequence is CASSVLAGGVGDTQYF. The CDR3 bases are TGTGCCAGCAGCGTACTAGCGGGAGGAGTGGGAGATACGCAGTATTTT.

The chain has TRBV2 and TRBJ2-1; perhaps D is TRBD1 or TRBD2 (5 bases each). This CDR3 comprises 15 residues. V gave up 3 bases and J gave up 3 bases, with 12 bases separating them. Germline V gene sequence: CDR1 SNHLY, CDR2 FYNNEI. Written as DNA, the CDR3 is TGTGCCAGCAGTGAGTGGGGGTGGGACTACAATGAGCAGTTCTTC. Translating it yields CASSEWGWDYNEQFF.

V is TRBV9 and J is TRBJ2-1, with unresolved D. The CDR3 loop spans 15 amino acids. With 0 bases removed from V and 4 bases from J, the gap between germline ends came to 11 bases. CDR1 is SGDLS and CDR2 is YYNGEE in the germline V gene. The DNA of the CDR3 is TGTGCCAGCAGCGTAGAGGCCCACGATTACAATGAGCAGTTCTTC. It codes for CASSVEAHDYNEQFF.

In its sample, this clonotype was seen many times. The chain links TRBV4-1 to TRBJ2-1, with D possibly being TRBD1 (6 bases). Trimming took 3 bases from V and 5 from J, leaving 14 bases between them. This CDR3 is 15 amino acids long. Germline CDR1 reads MGHRA; CDR2 reads YSYEKL. The CDR3 nucleotides read TGCGCCAGCAGCCAGAAGATCCGGGACAACAATGAGCAGTTCTTC. The encoded protein is CASSQKIRDNNEQFF.

The J gene is TRBJ2-1, the V gene TRBV20-1, with D hard to call. CDR3 length: 14 amino acids. Trimming pared 3 bases from V and 2 bases from J, leaving 11 bases between. Germline CDR1 is DFQATT and CDR2 is SNEGSKA (reference sequence). The CDR3 spells CSASGQRTYNEQFF. The CDR3 DNA reads TGCAGTGCTAGCGGGCAGCGTACCTACAATGAGCAGTTCTTC.

This clonotype showed up many times. The rearrangement links TRBV19 to TRBJ1-3; 8 bases fit TRBD1. After removal of 9 bases from V and 0 bases from J, the junction contained 7 bases not matched to a gene. The CDR3 is made up of 15 amino acids. Germline V lookup: CDR1 LNHDA, CDR2 SQIVND (reference sequence). The CDR3 reads CASPGQANSGNTIYF. In nucleotides, the CDR3 is TGTGCCAGCCCGGGACAGGCGAACTCTGGAAACACCATATATTTT.

This clonotype was counted once. This chain joins TRBV4-2 and TRBJ2-3; 13 nucleotides align to TRBD2. The CDR3 extends over 18 amino acids. CDR1 is LGHNA and CDR2 is YNFKEQ in the germline V gene. After removal of 3 bases from V and 4 bases from J, the junction contained 10 bases not matched to a gene. The CDR3 region is CASSHRTSGGLAADTQYF. Here the CDR3 DNA reads TGTGCCAGCAGCCACAGGACTAGCGGGGGCCTTGCTGCAGATACGCAGTATTTT.

The chain couples TRBV6-5 to TRBJ2-7; a possible D gene is TRBD2 (5 bases). The CDR3 is 16 amino acids. The germline V gene has CDR1 MNHEY and CDR2 SVGAGI. The ends were cut back, 3 bases at V and 2 bases at J, with 17 bases in the middle. The CDR3 here is CASSYSEETGTYEQYF. Written as DNA, the CDR3 is TGTGCCAGCAGTTATAGCGAGGAAACGGGGACCTACGAGCAGTACTTC.

This clonotype was detected a few times. The chain employs TRBV29-1 and TRBJ1-2; D remains ambiguous. Germline loops: CDR1 SQVTM, CDR2 ANQGSEA. This CDR3 has 12 amino acids. With 4 bases removed from V and 3 bases from J, the gap between germline ends came to 9 bases. The CDR3: CSVGTRDYGYTF. The CDR3 DNA is TGCAGCGTTGGGACCCGGGACTATGGCTACACCTTC.